This T cell receptor (beta chain) originates from a study of somatic mutations in cytotoxic T cells in rheumatoid arthritis. Losses at the gene ends were 5 bases for V and 4 bases for J; bases not matched to a gene: 5. This CDR3 contains 15 residues. Germline CDR1 reads SGHTA; CDR2 reads FQGTGA. Profiling relied on immunoSEQ multiplex PCR, and the TCRdb table lists in-frame clones only, not all of them. The sample lists tens of thousands of clones, roughly 80% seen once, with about 3.2% in the top ten. As healthy controls, the study included blood donors who had a median age of about 51 years (range about 20-80) and were around 60% female. Separation of CD4+ and CD8+ cells was performed by positive magnetic bead selection, and purity was verified by flow cytometry.

Source material: CD8+ T cells sorted from blood. V usage is TRBV7-3 and J usage is TRBJ2-3; 11 nucleotides line up with TRBD2. This clonotype originated in a man aged 35 to 55 in good health. CDR3: CASSLTSGSADTQYF. CDR3 nucleotide sequence: TGTGCCAGCAGCCTTACTAGCGGGAGTGCAGATACGCAGTATTTT.